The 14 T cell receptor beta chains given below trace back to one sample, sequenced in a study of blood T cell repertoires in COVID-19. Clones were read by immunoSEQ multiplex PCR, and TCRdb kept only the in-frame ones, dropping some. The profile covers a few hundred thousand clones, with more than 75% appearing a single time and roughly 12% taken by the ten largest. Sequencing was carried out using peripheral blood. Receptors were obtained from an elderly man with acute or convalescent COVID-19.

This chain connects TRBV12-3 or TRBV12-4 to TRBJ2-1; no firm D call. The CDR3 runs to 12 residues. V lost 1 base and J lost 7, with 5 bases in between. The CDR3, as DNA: TGTGCCAGCAGTTTAGGTCGGAATGAGCAGTTCTTC. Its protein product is CASSLGRNEQFF.

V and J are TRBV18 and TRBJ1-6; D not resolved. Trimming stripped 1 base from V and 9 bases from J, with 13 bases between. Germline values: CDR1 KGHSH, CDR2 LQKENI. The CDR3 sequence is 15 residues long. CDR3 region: CASSPQGPAGSPLHF. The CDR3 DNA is TGTGCCAGCTCACCACAGGGCCCCGCGGGTTCACCCCTCCACTTT.

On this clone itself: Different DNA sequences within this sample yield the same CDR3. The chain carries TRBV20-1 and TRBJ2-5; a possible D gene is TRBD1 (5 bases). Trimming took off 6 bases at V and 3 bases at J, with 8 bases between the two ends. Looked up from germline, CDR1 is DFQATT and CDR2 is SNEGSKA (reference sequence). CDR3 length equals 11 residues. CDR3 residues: CSAKTEETQYF. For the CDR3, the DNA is TGCAGTGCCAAGACAGAAGAGACCCAGTACTTC.

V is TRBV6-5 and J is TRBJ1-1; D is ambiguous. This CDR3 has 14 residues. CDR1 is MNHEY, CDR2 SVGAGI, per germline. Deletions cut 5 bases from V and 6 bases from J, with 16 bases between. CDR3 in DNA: TGTGCCAGCAGTCGCATGACTGGCTTGGCTGAAGCTTTCTTT. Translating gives CASSRMTGLAEAFF.

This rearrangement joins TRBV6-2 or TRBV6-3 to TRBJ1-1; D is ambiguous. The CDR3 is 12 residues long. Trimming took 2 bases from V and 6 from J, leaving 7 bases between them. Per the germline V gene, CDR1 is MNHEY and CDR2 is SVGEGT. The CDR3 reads CASSYTSAEAFF. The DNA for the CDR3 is TGTGCCAGCAGTTACACCTCGGCTGAAGCTTTCTTT.

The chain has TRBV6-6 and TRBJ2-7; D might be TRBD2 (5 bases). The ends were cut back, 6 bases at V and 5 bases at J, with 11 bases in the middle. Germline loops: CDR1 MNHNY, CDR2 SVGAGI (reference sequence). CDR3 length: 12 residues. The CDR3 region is CASSPGSDEQYF. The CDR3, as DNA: TGTGCCAGCAGCCCTGGGAGTGACGAGCAGTACTTC.

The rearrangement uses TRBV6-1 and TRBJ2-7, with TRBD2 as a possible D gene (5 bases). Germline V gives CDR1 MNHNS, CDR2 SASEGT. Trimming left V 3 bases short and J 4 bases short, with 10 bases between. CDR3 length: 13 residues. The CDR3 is CASSDPRGYEQYF. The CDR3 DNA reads TGTGCCAGCAGTGACCCGCGCGGGTACGAGCAGTACTTC.

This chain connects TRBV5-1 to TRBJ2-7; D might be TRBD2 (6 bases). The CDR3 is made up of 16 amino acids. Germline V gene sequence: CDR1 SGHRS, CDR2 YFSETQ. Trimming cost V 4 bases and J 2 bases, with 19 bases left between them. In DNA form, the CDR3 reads TGCGCCAGCAGCCCCCTCGGGGGAATCGGCCCCTACGAGCAGTACTTC. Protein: CASSPLGGIGPYEQYF. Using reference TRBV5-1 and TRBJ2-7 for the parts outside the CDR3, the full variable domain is KAGVTQTPRYLIKTRGQQVTLSCSPISGHRSVSWYQQTPGQGLQFLFEYFSETQRNKGNFPGRFSGRQFSNSRSEMNVSTLELGDSALYLCASSPLGGIGPYEQYFGPGTRLTVT.

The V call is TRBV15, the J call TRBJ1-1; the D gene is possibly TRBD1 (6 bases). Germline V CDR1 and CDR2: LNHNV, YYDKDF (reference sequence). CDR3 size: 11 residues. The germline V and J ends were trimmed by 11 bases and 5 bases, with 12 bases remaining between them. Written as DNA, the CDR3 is TGTGCCCCAGGGAGGGGGACTGAAGCTTTCTTT. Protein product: CAPGRGTEAFF.

The CDR3 region is CASSQVAVAGNTIYF. The CDR3 DNA sequence: TGCGCCAGCAGCCAAGTGGCAGTCGCTGGAAACACCATATATTTT. The chain has TRBV4-3 and TRBJ1-3; D gene unclear. Deletions cut 1 base from V and 2 bases from J, with 9 bases between. The CDR3 runs to 15 residues. Germline CDR1 LGHNA, CDR2 YSLEER.

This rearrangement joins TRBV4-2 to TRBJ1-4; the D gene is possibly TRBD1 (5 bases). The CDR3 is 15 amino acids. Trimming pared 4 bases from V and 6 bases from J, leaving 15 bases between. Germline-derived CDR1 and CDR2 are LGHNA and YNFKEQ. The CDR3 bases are TGTGCCAGCAGCCCGTGGGCGGGGGTGGATGAAAAACTGTTTTTT. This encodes CASSPWAGVDEKLFF.

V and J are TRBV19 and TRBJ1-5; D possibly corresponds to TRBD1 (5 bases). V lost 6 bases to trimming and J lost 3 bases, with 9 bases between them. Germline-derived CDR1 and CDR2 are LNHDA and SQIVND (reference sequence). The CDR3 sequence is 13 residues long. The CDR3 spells CASSQGANQPQHF. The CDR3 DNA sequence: TGTGCCAGTAGCCAGGGTGCCAATCAGCCCCAGCATTTT.

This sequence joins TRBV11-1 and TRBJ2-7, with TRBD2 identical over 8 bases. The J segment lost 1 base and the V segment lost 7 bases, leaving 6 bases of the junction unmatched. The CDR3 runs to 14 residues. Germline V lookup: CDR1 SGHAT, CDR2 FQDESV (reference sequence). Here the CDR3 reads CASTPGGGSYEQYF. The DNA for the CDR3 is TGTGCCAGCACCCCCGGCGGGGGGTCCTACGAGCAGTACTTC.

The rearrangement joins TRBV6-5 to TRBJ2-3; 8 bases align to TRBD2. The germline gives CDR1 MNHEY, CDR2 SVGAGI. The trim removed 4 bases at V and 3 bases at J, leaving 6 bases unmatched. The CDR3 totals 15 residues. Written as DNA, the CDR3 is TGTGCCAGCAGTTCGGGGGGGCGTGCGACAGATACGCAGTATTTT. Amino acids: CASSSGGRATDTQYF.